This TCR beta chain was sequenced in a study of beta chain features in type 1 diabetes. General study points: Fewer insertions but more deletions were seen at VDJ junctions in type 1 diabetes patients. There was a moderate but significant shortening of TCRB CDR3s in all four CD4+ subsets of Type 1 diabetes patients.

About this clone: Antigen: not known.

The sequenced template was cDNA made from the entire isolated RNA. Only in-frame clones appear in the TCRdb table, and some are missing; sequencing was by immunoSEQ multiplex PCR. The profile shows more than 300,000 clones, 9.6% of them singletons. CDR1 and CDR2 (germline): SGHAT, FQNNGV. CDR3 length: 13 amino acids. Deletions cut 5 bases from V and 8 bases from J, with 12 bases between. The TCR comes from a man aged 25 to 45 with type 1 diabetes. V gene TRBV11-2 combines with J gene TRBJ1-4; D gene ambiguous. Sequencing was carried out using central memory CD4+ T cells from blood. The CDR3 DNA is TGTGCCAGCAGCCCCGGGAGCCGCGAAAAACTGTTTTTT. Its protein product is CASSPGSREKLFF.